This is a list of T cell receptor beta chains from one sample in a study of identical twins. Each CDR3 protein gets one entry after TCRdb re-called the 5' RACE reads with MiXCR. This table has 470,000 or so distinct CDR3 sequences, more than 20% appearing once. This sample also appeared in a second study, on T cells expressing NK-cell markers.

Sequencing input: CD4+ T cells sorted from blood. The receptors were gathered from a woman between 18 and 29 years old in good health. Each CDR3 is given with its conserved first and last residue. D genes are given only for firm matches. Size is stated for part of the rows, as once, few or many counts, or as a class when the clone is expanded.

size: -
V: TRBV18
D: TRBD1
CDR3: CASSPDRGSLENEQFF

size: few
V: TRBV27
D: TRBD1
CDR3: CATTKRGPSSYEQYF

size: -
V: TRBV7-6
D: TRBD1
CDR3: CASSYGTGTSYNEQFF

size: -
V: TRBV20-1
D: TRBD1
CDR3: CSARWRTGGEPLHF

size: -
V: TRBV20-1
D: TRBD2
CDR3: CSGLAVTYEQYF

size: -
V: TRBV7-6
D: TRBD2
CDR3: CASSSILLAGGPGNEQFF

size: few
V: TRBV29-1
D: -
CDR3: CSVENGGHRNTGELFF

size: -
V: TRBV3-1
D: -
CDR3: CASSHGQSTEAFF

size: -
V: TRBV9
D: TRBD2
CDR3: CASAGLAGVTDTQYF

size: -
V: TRBV7-9
D: -
CDR3: CASSPAGRLAQHF

size: few
V: TRBV9
D: TRBD1
CDR3: CASSGENRGTPLHF

size: few
V: TRBV12-3/TRBV12-4
D: -
CDR3: CASGIASVWETQYF

size: once
V: TRBV20-1
D: TRBD2
CDR3: CSARDFTSGYNEQFF

size: -
V: TRBV3-1
D: -
CDR3: CASSRREMVLNEQFF

size: -
V: TRBV12-3/TRBV12-4
D: -
CDR3: CASKGISGWYQETQYF

size: many
V: TRBV19
D: TRBD2
CDR3: CASSTRLAGGGEQFF

size: few
V: TRBV6-2/TRBV6-3
D: TRBD2
CDR3: CASCRGGSYNEQFF

size: few
V: TRBV30
D: TRBD2
CDR3: CAWSGTTPEEQYF

size: -
V: TRBV12-3/TRBV12-4
D: -
CDR3: CASSLGPPGLRGTQYF

size: -
V: TRBV6-2/TRBV6-3
D: -
CDR3: CATYTGLSYEQYF

size: few
V: TRBV3-1
D: TRBD2
CDR3: CASSHEGGGSRTQYF

size: -
V: TRBV20-1
D: TRBD2
CDR3: CSATTSGRTNEQFF

size: -
V: TRBV6-2/TRBV6-3
D: TRBD2
CDR3: CASTLLRTSGRSEQFF

size: few
V: TRBV5-1
D: -
CDR3: CASRVWTINNEQFF

size: few
V: TRBV6-1
D: -
CDR3: CASSKGQNYEQYF

size: few
V: TRBV20-1
D: -
CDR3: CSAELNSGNTIYF

size: -
V: TRBV7-2
D: -
CDR3: CASSSARRGGETQYF

size: few
V: TRBV30
D: -
CDR3: CAWSPFSPLGNYGYTF

size: -
V: TRBV12-3/TRBV12-4
D: TRBD2
CDR3: CASSWGTSVAWDETQYF

size: few
V: TRBV6-5
D: -
CDR3: CASSSLLGSPTYNEQFF

size: -
V: TRBV6-1
D: TRBD1
CDR3: CANSRGLEETQYF

size: -
V: TRBV29-1
D: -
CDR3: CSVGSRVRYGYTF

size: few
V: TRBV10-3
D: -
CDR3: CAISEVYGYTF

size: few
V: TRBV20-1
D: -
CDR3: CSAVSRLISNIQYF

size: few
V: TRBV29-1
D: -
CDR3: CSVQRDLSYNEQFF

size: -
V: TRBV5-1
D: TRBD1
CDR3: CASSLGAGGGYNEQFF

size: -
V: TRBV12-3/TRBV12-4
D: -
CDR3: CASSRQAGGNSPLHF

size: -
V: TRBV11-2
D: -
CDR3: CASSLQGSSATDTQYF

size: -
V: TRBV10-3
D: -
CDR3: CAIREGLGSLFF

size: -
V: TRBV20-1
D: -
CDR3: CSARLTGEGEQFF

size: -
V: TRBV7-9
D: -
CDR3: CASSLEIGGAFF

size: -
V: TRBV4-3
D: TRBD2
CDR3: CASSKLAGVVGTGELFF

size: few
V: TRBV4-3
D: -
CDR3: CASSQDSPATLGEQYF